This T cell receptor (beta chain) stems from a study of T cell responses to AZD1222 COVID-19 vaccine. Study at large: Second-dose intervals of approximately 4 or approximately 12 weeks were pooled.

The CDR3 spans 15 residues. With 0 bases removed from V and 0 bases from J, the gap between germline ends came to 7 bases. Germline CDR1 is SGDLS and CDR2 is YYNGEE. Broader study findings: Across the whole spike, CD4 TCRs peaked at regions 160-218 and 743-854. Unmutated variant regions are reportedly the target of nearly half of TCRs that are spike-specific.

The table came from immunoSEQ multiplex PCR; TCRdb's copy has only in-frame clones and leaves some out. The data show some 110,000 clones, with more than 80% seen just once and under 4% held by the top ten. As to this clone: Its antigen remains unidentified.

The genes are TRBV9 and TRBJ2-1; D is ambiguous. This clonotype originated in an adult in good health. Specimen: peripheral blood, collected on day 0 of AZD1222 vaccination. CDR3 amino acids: CASSVGSSSYNEQFF. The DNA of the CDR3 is TGTGCCAGCAGCGTAGGGAGTAGCTCCTACAATGAGCAGTTCTTC.